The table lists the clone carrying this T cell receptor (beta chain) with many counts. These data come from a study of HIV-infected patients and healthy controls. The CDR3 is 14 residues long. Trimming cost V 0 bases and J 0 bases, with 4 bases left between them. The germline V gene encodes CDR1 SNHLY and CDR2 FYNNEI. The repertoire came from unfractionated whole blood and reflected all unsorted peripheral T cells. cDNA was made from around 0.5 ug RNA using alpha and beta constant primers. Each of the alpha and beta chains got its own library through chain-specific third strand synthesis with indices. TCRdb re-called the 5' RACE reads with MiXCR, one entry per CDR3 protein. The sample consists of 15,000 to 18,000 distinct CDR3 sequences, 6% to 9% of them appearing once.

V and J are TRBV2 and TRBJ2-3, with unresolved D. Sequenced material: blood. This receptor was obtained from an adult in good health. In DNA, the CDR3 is TGTGCCAGCAGTGAAGCCTCTAGCACAGATACGCAGTATTTT. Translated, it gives CASSEASSTDTQYF.